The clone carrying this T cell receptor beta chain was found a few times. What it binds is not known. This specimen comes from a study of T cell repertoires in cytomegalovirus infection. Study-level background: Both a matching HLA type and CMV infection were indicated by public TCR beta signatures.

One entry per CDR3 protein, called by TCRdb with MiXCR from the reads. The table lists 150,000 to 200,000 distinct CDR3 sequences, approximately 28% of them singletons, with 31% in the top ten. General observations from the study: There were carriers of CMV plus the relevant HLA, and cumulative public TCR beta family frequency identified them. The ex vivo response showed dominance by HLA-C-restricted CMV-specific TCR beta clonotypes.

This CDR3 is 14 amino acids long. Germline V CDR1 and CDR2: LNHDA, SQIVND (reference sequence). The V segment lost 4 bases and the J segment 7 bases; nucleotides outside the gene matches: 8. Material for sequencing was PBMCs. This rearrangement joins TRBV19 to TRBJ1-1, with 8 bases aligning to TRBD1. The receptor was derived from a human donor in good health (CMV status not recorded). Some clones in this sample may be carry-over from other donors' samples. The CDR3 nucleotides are TGTGCCAGTAGTACCCAGGGGGCTGAGGATGAAGCTTTCTTT. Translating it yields CASSTQGAEDEAFF. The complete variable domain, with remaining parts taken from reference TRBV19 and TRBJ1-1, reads DGGITQSPKYLFRKEGQNVTLSCEQNLNHDAMYWYRQDPGQGLRLIYYSQIVNDFQKGDIAEGYSVSREKKESFPLTVTSAQKNPTAFYLCASSTQGAEDEAFFGQGTRLTVV.